This TCR beta chain was recorded in a study of OX40 agonist ivuxolimab in advanced cancers. The overall study: In this trial design, patients received ivuxolimab intravenously at 0.01 to 10 mg/kg every 2 weeks. Of the participants, around 43% had some prior anti-PD-1, anti-PD-L1 or anti-CTLA-4 therapy, which was allowed.

Profiled with immunoSEQ multiplex PCR; TCRdb holds only in-frame clones, not every one. The sample lists fewer than 25,000 clones; 65% to 90% were seen once. The clonotype comes from an adult with an advanced solid tumor such as melanoma, head and neck, liver or kidney cancer. The material was CD4+ or CD8+ T cells sorted from blood, obtained in a trial of the OX40 agonist ivuxolimab.

CDR3 nucleotide sequence: TGTGCCAGCAGGGGACAGAGCACCTACGAGCAGTACTTC. The encoded protein is CASRGQSTYEQYF. The rearrangement links TRBV6-1 to TRBJ2-7, with 7 bases that match TRBD1. This CDR3 region has 13 residues. Germline CDR1 reads MNHNS; CDR2 reads SASEGT. Trimming at V came to 6 bases and at J to 2 bases, leaving 4 bases not matched to a gene.